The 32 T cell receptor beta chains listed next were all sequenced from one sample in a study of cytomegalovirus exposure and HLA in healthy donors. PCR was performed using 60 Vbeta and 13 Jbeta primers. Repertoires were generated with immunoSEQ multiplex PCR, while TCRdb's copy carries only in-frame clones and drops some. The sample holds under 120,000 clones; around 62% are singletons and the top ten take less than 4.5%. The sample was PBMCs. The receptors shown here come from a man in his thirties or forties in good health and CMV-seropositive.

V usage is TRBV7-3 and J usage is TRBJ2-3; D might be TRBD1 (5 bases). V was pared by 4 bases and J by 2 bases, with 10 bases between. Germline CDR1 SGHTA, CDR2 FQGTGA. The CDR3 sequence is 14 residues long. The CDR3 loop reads CASSSRQTTDTQYF. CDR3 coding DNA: TGTGCCAGCAGCTCAAGACAGACCACAGATACGCAGTATTTT. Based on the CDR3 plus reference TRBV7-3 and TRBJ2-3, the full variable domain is GAGVSQTPSNKVTEKGKYVELRCDPISGHTALYWYRQSLGQGPEFLIYFQGTGAADDSGLPNDRFFAVRPEGSVSTLKIQRTERGDSAVYLCASSSRQTTDTQYFGPGTRLTVL.

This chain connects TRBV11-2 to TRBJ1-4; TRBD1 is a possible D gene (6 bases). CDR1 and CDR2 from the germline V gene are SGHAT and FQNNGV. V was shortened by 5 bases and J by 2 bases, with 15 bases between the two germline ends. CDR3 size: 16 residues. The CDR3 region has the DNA TGTGCCAGCAGCCAGGGAGGGAGGGGGACTAATGAAAAACTGTTTTTT. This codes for CASSQGGRGTNEKLFF. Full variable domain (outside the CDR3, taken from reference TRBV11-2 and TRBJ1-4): EAGVAQSPRYKIIEKRQSVAFWCNPISGHATLYWYQQILGQGPKLLIQFQNNGVVDDSQLPKDRFSAERLKGVDSTLKIQPAKLEDSAVYLCASSQGGRGTNEKLFFGSGTQLSVL.

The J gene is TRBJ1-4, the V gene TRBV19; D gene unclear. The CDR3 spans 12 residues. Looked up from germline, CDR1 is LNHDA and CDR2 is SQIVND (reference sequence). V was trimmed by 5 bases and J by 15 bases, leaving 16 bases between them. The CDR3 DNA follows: TGTGCCAGTAGTCCCCGGGAGCCTATGGTGTTTTTT. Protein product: CASSPREPMVFF.

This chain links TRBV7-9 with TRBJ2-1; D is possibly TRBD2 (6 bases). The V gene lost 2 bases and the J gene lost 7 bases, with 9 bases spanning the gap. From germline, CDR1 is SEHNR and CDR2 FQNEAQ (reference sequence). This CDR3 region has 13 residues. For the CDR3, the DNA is TGTGCCAGCAGCTTACAGGCGGGGAATGAGCAGTTCTTC. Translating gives CASSLQAGNEQFF.

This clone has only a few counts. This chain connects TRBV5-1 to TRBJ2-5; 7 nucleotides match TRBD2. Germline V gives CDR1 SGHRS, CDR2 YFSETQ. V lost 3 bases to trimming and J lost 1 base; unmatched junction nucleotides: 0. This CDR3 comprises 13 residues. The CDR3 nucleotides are TGCGCCAGCAGCTCGGGGGGCCAAGAGACCCAGTACTTC. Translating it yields CASSSGGQETQYF.

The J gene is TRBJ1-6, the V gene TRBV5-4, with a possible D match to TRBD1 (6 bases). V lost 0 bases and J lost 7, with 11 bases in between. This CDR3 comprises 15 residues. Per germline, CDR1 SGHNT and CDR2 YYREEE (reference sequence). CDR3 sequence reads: CASSLGQVWNSPLHF. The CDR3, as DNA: TGTGCCAGCAGCTTGGGACAGGTCTGGAATTCACCCCTCCACTTT.

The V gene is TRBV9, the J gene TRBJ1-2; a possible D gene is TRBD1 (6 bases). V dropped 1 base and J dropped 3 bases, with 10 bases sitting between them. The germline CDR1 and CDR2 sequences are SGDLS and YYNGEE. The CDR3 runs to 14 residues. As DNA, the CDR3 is TGTGCCAGCAGCGTATCAGGGGCTGACTATGGCTACACCTTC. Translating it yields CASSVSGADYGYTF.

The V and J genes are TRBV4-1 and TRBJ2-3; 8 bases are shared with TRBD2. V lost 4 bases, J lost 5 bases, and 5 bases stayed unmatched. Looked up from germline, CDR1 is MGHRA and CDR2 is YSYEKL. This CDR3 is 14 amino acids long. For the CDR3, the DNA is TGCGCCAGCAGCCTTGGCGGGAGGATAGATACGCAGTATTTT. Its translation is CASSLGGRIDTQYF.

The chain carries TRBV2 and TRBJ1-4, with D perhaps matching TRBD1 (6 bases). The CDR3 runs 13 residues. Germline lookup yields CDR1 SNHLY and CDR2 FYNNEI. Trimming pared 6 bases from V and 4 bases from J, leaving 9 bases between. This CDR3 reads CASRTGHNEKLFF. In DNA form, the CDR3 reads TGTGCCAGCAGGACAGGCCATAATGAAAAACTGTTTTTT.

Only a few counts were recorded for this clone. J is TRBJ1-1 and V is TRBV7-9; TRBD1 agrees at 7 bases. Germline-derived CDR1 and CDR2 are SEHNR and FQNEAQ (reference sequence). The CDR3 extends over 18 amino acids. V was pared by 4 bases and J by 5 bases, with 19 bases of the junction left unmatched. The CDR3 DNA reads TGTGCCAGCAGCTCCTACTCCGGGACAGCTCCCCGGGGGACTGAAGCTTTCTTT. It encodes CASSSYSGTAPRGTEAFF. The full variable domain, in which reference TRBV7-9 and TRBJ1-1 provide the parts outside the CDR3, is DTGVSQNPRHKITKRGQNVTFRCDPISEHNRLYWYRQTLGQGPEFLTYFQNEAQLEKSRLLSDRFSAERPKGSFSTLEIQRTEQGDSAMYLCASSSYSGTAPRGTEAFFGQGTRLTVV.

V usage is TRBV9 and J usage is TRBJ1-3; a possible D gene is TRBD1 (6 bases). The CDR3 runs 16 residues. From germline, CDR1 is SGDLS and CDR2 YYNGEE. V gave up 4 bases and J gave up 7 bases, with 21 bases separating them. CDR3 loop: CASSFRPGEFVNTIYF. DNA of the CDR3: TGTGCCAGCAGCTTTAGACCAGGGGAGTTTGTTAACACCATATATTTT.

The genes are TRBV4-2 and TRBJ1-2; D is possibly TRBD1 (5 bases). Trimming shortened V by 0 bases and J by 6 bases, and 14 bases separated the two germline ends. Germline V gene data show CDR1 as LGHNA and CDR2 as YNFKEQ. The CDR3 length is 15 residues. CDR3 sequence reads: CASSQDRAGVNGYTF. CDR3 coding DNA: TGTGCCAGCAGCCAAGACAGGGCAGGTGTCAATGGCTACACCTTC.

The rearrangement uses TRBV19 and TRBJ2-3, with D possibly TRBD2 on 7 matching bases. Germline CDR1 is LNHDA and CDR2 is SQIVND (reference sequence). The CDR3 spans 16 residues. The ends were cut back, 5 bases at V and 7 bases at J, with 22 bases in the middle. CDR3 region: CASSLGMGGAMNTQYF. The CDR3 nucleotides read TGTGCCAGTAGTCTTGGGATGGGGGGGGCAATGAATACGCAGTATTTT.

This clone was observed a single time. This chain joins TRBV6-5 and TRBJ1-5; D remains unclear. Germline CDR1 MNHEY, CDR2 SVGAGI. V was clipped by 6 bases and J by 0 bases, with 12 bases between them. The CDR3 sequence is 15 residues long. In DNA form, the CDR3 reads TGTGCCAGCAGACCACAGCGGGGTAGCAATCAGCCCCAGCATTTT. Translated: CASRPQRGSNQPQHF.

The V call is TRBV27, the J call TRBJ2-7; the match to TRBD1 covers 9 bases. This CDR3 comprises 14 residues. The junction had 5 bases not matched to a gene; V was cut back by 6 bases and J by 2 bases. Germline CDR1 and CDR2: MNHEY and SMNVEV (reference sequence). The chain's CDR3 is CASRETGGPYEQYF. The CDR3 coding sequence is TGTGCCAGCAGAGAGACAGGGGGACCCTACGAGCAGTACTTC.

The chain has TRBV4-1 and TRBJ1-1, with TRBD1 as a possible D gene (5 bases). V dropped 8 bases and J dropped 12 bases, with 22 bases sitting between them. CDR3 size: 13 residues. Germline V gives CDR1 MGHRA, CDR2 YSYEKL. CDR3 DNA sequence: TGCGCCAGCGGCGGGGCCGGGGCACAGCTAACTTTCTTT. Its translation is CASGGAGAQLTFF.

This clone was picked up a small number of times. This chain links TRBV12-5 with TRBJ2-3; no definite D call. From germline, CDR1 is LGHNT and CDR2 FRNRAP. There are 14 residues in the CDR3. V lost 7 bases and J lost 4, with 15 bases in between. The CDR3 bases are TGTGCTAGTGCAAAATCAGGTGTAGCAGATACGCAGTATTTT. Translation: CASAKSGVADTQYF.

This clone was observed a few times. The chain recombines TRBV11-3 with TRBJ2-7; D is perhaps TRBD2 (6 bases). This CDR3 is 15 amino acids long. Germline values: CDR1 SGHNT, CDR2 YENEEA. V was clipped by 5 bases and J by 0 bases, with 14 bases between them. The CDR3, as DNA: TGTGCCAGCAGCCCCGGGGACTCAAGCTCCTACGAGCAGTACTTC. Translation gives CASSPGDSSSYEQYF. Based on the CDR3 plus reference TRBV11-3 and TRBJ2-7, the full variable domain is EAGVVQSPRYKIIEKKQPVAFWCNPISGHNTLYWYLQNLGQGPELLIRYENEEAVDDSQLPKDRFSAERLKGVDSTLKIQPAELGDSAVYLCASSPGDSSSYEQYFGPGTRLTVT.

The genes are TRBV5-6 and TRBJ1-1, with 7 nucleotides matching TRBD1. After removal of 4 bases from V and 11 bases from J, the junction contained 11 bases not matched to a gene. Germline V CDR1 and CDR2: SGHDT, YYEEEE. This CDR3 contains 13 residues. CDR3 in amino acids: CASSLRQGGDAFF. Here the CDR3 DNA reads TGTGCCAGCAGCCTAAGACAGGGCGGGGATGCTTTCTTT.

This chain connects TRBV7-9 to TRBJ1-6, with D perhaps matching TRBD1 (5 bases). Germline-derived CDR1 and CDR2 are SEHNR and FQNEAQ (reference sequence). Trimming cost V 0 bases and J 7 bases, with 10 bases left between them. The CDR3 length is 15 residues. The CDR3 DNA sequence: TGTGCCAGCAGCTTAGCGTTTGGGGCGAATTCACCCCTCCACTTT. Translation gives CASSLAFGANSPLHF.

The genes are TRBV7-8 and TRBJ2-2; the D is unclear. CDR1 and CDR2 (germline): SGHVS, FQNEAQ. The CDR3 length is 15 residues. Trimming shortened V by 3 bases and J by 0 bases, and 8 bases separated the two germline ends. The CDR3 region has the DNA TGTGCCAGCAGCTTTCGGTCATCGAACACCGGGGAGCTGTTTTTT. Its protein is CASSFRSSNTGELFF.

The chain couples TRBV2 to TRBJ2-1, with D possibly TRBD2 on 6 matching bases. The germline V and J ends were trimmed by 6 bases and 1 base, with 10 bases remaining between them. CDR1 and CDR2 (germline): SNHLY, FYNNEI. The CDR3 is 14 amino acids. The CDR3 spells CASRRDHSYNEQFF. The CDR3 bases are TGTGCCAGCAGGCGGGACCATTCCTACAATGAGCAGTTCTTC.

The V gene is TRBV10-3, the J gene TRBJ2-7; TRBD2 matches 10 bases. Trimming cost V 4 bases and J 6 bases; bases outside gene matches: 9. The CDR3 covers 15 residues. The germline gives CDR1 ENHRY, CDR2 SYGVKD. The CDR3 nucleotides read TGTGCCATCAGTGTTAGCGGGGGGAAAATAATCGAGCAGTACTTC. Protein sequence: CAISVSGGKIIEQYF.

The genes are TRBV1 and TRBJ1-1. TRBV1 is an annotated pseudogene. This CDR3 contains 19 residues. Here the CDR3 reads CTSSQEGRQRVYPNTEAFF. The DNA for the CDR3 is TGCACCAGCAGCCAAGAAGGGAGGCAAAGGGTGTACCCCAACACTGAAGCTTTCTTT.

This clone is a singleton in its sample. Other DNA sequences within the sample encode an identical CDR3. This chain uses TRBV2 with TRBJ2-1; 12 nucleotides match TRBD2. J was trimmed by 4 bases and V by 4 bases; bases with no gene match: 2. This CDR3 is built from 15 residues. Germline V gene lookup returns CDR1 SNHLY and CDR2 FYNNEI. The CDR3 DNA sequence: TGTGCCAGCAGTGTACTAGCGGGGGGTTACAATGAGCAGTTCTTC. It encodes CASSVLAGGYNEQFF.

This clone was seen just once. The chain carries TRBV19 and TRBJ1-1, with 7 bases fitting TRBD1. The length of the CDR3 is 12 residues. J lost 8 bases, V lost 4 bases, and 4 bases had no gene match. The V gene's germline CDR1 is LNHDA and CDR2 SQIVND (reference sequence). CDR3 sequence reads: CASSTMTGEAFF. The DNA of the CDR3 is TGTGCCAGTAGTACTATGACAGGGGAAGCTTTCTTT.

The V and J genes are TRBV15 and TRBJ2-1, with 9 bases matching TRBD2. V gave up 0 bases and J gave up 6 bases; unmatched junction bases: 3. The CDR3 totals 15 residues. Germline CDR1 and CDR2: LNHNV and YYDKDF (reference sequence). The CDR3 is CATSRDSGGTNEQFF. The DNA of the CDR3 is TGTGCCACCAGCAGAGACAGCGGGGGGACCAATGAGCAGTTCTTC.

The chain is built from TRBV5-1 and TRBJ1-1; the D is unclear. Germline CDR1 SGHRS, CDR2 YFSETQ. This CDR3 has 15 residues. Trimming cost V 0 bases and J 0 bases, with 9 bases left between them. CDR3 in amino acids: CASSLGRSVNTEAFF. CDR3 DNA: TGCGCCAGCAGCTTGGGCAGGTCGGTGAACACTGAAGCTTTCTTT.

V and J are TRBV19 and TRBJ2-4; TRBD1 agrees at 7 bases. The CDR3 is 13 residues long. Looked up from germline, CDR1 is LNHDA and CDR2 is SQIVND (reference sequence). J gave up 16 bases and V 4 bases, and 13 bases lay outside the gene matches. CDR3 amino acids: CASSTMGQSPLYF. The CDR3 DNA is TGTGCCAGTAGTACCATGGGACAGTCCCCGTTATACTTC.

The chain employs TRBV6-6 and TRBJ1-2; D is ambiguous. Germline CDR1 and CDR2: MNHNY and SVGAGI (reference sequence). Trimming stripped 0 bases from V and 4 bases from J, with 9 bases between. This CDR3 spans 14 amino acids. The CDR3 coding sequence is TGTGCCAGCAGTTACTCGAGAGGCGCCTATGGCTACACCTTC. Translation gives CASSYSRGAYGYTF.

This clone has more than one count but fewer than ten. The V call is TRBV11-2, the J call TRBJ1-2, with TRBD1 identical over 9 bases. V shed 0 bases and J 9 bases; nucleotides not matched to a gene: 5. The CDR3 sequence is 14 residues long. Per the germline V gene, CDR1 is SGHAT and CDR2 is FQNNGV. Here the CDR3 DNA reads TGTGCCAGCAGCTTAGAAGGGACAGGGATCCGCTACACCTTC. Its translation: CASSLEGTGIRYTF.

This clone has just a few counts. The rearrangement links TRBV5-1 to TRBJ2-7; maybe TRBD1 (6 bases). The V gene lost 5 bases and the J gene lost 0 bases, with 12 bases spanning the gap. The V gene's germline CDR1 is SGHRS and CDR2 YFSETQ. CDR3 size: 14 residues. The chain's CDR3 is CASSPQGSSYEQYF. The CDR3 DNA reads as TGCGCCAGCAGTCCACAGGGAAGCTCCTACGAGCAGTACTTC.